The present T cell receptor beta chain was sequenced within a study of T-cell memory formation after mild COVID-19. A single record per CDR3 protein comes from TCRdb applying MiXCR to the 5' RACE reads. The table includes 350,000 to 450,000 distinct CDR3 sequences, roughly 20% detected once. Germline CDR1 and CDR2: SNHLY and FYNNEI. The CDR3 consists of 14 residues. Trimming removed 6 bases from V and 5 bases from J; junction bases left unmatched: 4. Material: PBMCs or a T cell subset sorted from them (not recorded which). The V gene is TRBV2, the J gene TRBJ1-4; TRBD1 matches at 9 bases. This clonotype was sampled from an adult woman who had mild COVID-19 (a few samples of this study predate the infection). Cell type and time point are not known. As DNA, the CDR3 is TGTGCCAGCAGCGGAGACAGGGGGAATGAAAAACTGTTTTTT. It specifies CASSGDRGNEKLFF.